This T cell receptor (beta chain) is from a study of blood T cell repertoires in COVID-19. About the research overall: Sites in the United States, Italy and Spain provided acute and convalescent COVID-19 samples. Sources were T cells, B-cell-depleted T cells, or PBMCs; the material itself was cDNA or gDNA.

The authors' processing: Amplifying reference gene primers gave estimates of nucleated cell counts. Produced via immunoSEQ multiplex PCR; TCRdb's table is partial and in-frame only. V, J and clone size reflect that table, while D and trimming were determined from the DNA. This repertoire shows approximately 97,000 clones, roughly 84% found once; its top ten account for around 12%. Germline V gene lookup returns CDR1 MGHDK and CDR2 SYGVNS. V lost 4 bases to trimming and J lost 5 bases, with 15 bases between them. CDR3 size: 15 residues. This TCR came from a human donor in a cohort sampled during active COVID-19. This chain uses TRBV25-1 with TRBJ1-5; D not certain. The sequenced sample was peripheral blood. The CDR3 DNA is TGTGCCAGCAGTGGCCCCGGGTTTCGGGATCAGCCCCAGCATTTT. Translated: CASSGPGFRDQPQHF.